This T cell receptor (beta chain) was sequenced for a study of cytomegalovirus exposure and HLA in healthy donors (dated by TCRdb to about 2017). The study in broad terms: According to an earlier analysis of 450 to 650 of the donors, some 180 million T cells yielded roughly 110 million unique TCR beta sequences and approximately 280 Gb of sequence data. HLA typing included class I and class II loci at four-digit resolution. Among 300 to 500 genotyped donors of the cohort, an average of around 240,000 unique TCR beta nucleotide sequences was sequenced per donor, of which 15% to 20% were non-productive. A later genetic analysis took genome-wide SNP genotypes for about 65% of the 666 donors and used that subset as a discovery cohort. Of the roughly 400 genotyped donors, roughly 76% were placed in the genetic ancestry cluster associated with self-reported Caucasian donors. In addition to the first cohort of several hundred subjects, a separate validation cohort of around 110 different subjects was used. Donor age, sex, ethnicity and CMV serostatus were compiled alongside the repertoire data. The number of typed donors differed by locus: about 620-640 for A, B, C, DRB1 and DQB1; approximately 530 for DQA1; approximately 610 for DPA1; and roughly 470 for DPB1. Four to six DR-DQ haplotypes were handled as single units for association and clustering, since linkage in the cohort was strong. Around 300 gigabases of sequencing data and roughly 90 million unique TCR sequences were included in an early release covering 550 to 650 HLA-typed donors. The study used immunosequencing to profile the T cell repertoires of approximately 640 subjects and linked those repertoires to cytomegalovirus serostatus. The study aimed to test whether cataloging public T cell receptors could reveal signatures of past pathogen exposure. To decide whether each TCR beta V gene segment behaved as functional or pseudogenic, an earlier analysis of approximately 620 of the donors relied on high-throughput TCR beta sequencing. To predict cytomegalovirus infection status, the study brought together high-throughput TCR immunosequencing, statistical association of individual TCRs with disease status, and machine learning. A later analysis re-analyzed previously published TCR beta repertoires from about 600 donors and added high-resolution HLA genotyping to study TCR occurrence patterns. Every repertoire in the discovery cohort had been generated on one and the same sequencing platform. The later analysis used no new phenotypic data to find candidate immune exposures, relying instead on TCR beta sequences and their occurrence across donors.

On this clone: The antigen it binds to is not known. No much larger clone is present one base from it, and per-base qualities are unavailable.

Broader findings and caveats from the paper: When HLA alleles, especially DR and DQ, strongly co-occurred, TCR associations were difficult to assign to individual alleles. Linkage disequilibrium might explain the correlated functional status among segregating V segments, but an unknown experimental factor could not be ruled out. In a later analysis, the rate of TCR association differed among HLA loci, with DRB1 alleles having the most associated TCRs and HLA-C alleles having the fewest. The authors suggested that the approach could potentially be extended to other disease states and immunological phenotypes. In vitro tests confirmed that a few of the cytomegalovirus-associated TCR beta chains recognize cytomegalovirus antigens. Presence/absence analyses assumed roughly uniform sequencing depth across donors, an assumption that may not hold. Because HLA typing was missing for some donors at each locus, association tests included only the typed subset. In both the original and validation cohorts, the classifier was reported to diagnose cytomegalovirus status with high specificity and sensitivity. A later analysis reported that several top co-occurrence clusters appeared linked to parvovirus B19, influenza, CMV and Epstein-Barr virus. Because counts were too low, about 15 rarely observed V segments, including chromosome 9 orphons, were left out of the earlier analysis of 587 of the donors. Compared with equally common non-associated chains, HLA-associated TCR beta chains in a later analysis were more clonally expanded and had lower generation probabilities. Across donors, most TCR sequences were observed very rarely, whereas some public TCRs were present in many individuals. Broadly in line with IMGT annotations, most TCR beta V segments showed up in productive rearrangements about 87% or about 30% of the time in an earlier analysis of approximately 640 of the donors. Specific HLA alleles were associated with roughly 16,000 TCR beta sequences at a false discovery rate of 0.05 in a later analysis. A further reported finding was that TCR beta sequences accurately predicted the HLA-A and HLA-B alleles for most subjects in the first cohort. A later analysis found that most CMV-associated TCR beta chains appeared HLA-restricted, with HLA associations seemingly driven largely by CMV exposure. A group of highly shared sequence variants was considered likely to be a technical artifact of the sequencing pipeline. In a later genetic analysis, a missense DCLRE1C variant was associated with V-gene and J-gene trimming of TCR beta chains, and the association was replicated in an independent cohort. The study gave a list of about 160 TCR beta chains associated with cytomegalovirus. For the cohort, immune exposure information was limited to CMV serostatus. The cohort was sequenced for TCR beta chains only, and without alpha or paired-chain data the features that could be detected were limited. In a later genetic analysis, fewer N-insertions in productive TCRs were reported among donors in an Asian-associated ancestry cluster than the approximately 710-donor mean. Some IMGT-functional V segments, including TRBV6-2 and TRBV6-3, could not be distinguished by the 87-base-pair reads and were therefore excluded.

Between the V and J ends, shortened by 5 bases and 3 bases respectively, the junction contains 11 bases. The CDR1 and CDR2 encoded by the germline V gene are SGHVS and FQNEAQ. There are 15 amino acids in the CDR3, from cysteine to phenylalanine inclusive. The CDR3 DNA has 45 bases and is translated from base 1. The library was generated by the immunoSEQ multiplex PCR assay. For the multiplex PCR, a mixture combining 60 forward primers for TCR Vbeta segments and 13 reverse primers for TCR Jbeta segments was used. Amplification of the CDR3 region of rearranged TCR beta genes was performed with a multiplex PCR assay on genomic DNA. On the Illumina HiSeq System, the amplified TCR beta libraries were sequenced as 87-base-pair reads. Processing in the source paper ran as follows. A later analysis counted about 80 million unique TCR beta chains across the 666 repertoires, and 10 million to 11 million of these chains were shared by at least two donors. A nearest-neighbor algorithm error-corrected the raw reads and collapsed the reads into unique sequences, merging closely related sequences to remove PCR and sequencing errors. V, D and J gene segments were assigned by aligning CDR3 sequences to IMGT reference sequences. Each retained sequence needed at least a six-nucleotide match to both a V gene segment and a J gene segment. A rearrangement counted as productive if the CDR3 had no stop codons and remained in frame with V and J, and every other rearrangement counted as non-productive. CDR3 was defined according to IMGT convention as the region running from the second conserved V-encoded cysteine to the conserved J-encoded phenylalanine. In an earlier analysis of just under 600 of the donors, sequences lacking an unambiguous match to a single V gene segment were excluded. In an earlier analysis of a few hundred of the donors, a V segment was called functional when productive rearrangements were above 56.7%, and segregating when the standard deviation between donors exceeded 5%. A statistical classification framework was built for diagnosing cytomegalovirus status from the catalog of TCR beta chain sequences. In a later analysis, TCR nucleotide sequences were compared against IMGT/GENE-DB human TR gene sequences so that V and J genes could be assigned. In a later analysis, CDR3 sequences and most-parsimonious VDJ recombination scenarios were assigned using the TCRdist pipeline. In a later analysis, each TCR beta chain was defined by its CDR3 amino acid sequence together with its V-gene family, and reads without a unique V-gene family were excluded. As a way to deal with suspected cross-contamination and a sequencing artifact, a later analysis dropped nearly 600 nucleotide sequences that were highly shared and had low generation probability. For each public chain, a later analysis derived a clonal expansion index from normalized ranks of inferred template counts within each repertoire. In a later analysis, generation probabilities were computed using a VDJ recombination model fitted to out-of-frame rearrangements, and the results were checked against IGoR. In a later analysis, hypergeometric tests were used to score TCR-TCR, TCR-HLA and TCR-CMV co-occurrence, with a repertoire-size bias correction applied to TCR pairs. False discovery rates were estimated in a later analysis by permuting HLA or CMV assignments 20 times. In a later analysis, co-occurring TCRs were grouped using DBSCAN, with TCRdist sequence similarity added in when clustering inside HLA-allele-positive subsets. For co-occurrence clustering, repertoires with fewer than 30,000 or more than 120,000 public chains were excluded, along with about five repertoires with anomalous nucleotide sharing. TCRdb provides this immuneACCESS table in a form limited to in-frame rearrangements. Some clones are lacking; in checked studies, under half of them reflect an unresolved V gene, and why the rest are absent is not known. Clone size and the V and J calls come from that table; the DNA yielded D and trimming. Present in this sample are 180,000 or so clones, around 77% of which were seen just once. Clones ranked in the top ten supply more than 2% of the sample.

The cohort comprised approximately 700 healthy bone marrow donors. At the time of sampling, every cohort member was nominally healthy, though immune exposures that went unrecorded were likely present. The donor was CMV seropositive and belonged to the group of 250 to 350 seropositive cohort members. Each donor provided a peripheral blood sample, and peripheral blood mononuclear cells were used for TCR beta sequencing. Genomic DNA was extracted from the blood cell samples with the Qiagen DNeasy Blood Extraction Kit. This sequence originates from a woman in her thirties in good health and CMV-seropositive. Sequencing was performed on PBMCs. The rearrangement combines TRBV7-8 with TRBJ2-6; there is no confident call for the D gene. The nucleotide sequence reads as follows: TGTGCCAGCAGCGCTACTGTCTTTGGGGCCAACGTCCTGACTTTC. It encodes CASSATVFGANVLTF.